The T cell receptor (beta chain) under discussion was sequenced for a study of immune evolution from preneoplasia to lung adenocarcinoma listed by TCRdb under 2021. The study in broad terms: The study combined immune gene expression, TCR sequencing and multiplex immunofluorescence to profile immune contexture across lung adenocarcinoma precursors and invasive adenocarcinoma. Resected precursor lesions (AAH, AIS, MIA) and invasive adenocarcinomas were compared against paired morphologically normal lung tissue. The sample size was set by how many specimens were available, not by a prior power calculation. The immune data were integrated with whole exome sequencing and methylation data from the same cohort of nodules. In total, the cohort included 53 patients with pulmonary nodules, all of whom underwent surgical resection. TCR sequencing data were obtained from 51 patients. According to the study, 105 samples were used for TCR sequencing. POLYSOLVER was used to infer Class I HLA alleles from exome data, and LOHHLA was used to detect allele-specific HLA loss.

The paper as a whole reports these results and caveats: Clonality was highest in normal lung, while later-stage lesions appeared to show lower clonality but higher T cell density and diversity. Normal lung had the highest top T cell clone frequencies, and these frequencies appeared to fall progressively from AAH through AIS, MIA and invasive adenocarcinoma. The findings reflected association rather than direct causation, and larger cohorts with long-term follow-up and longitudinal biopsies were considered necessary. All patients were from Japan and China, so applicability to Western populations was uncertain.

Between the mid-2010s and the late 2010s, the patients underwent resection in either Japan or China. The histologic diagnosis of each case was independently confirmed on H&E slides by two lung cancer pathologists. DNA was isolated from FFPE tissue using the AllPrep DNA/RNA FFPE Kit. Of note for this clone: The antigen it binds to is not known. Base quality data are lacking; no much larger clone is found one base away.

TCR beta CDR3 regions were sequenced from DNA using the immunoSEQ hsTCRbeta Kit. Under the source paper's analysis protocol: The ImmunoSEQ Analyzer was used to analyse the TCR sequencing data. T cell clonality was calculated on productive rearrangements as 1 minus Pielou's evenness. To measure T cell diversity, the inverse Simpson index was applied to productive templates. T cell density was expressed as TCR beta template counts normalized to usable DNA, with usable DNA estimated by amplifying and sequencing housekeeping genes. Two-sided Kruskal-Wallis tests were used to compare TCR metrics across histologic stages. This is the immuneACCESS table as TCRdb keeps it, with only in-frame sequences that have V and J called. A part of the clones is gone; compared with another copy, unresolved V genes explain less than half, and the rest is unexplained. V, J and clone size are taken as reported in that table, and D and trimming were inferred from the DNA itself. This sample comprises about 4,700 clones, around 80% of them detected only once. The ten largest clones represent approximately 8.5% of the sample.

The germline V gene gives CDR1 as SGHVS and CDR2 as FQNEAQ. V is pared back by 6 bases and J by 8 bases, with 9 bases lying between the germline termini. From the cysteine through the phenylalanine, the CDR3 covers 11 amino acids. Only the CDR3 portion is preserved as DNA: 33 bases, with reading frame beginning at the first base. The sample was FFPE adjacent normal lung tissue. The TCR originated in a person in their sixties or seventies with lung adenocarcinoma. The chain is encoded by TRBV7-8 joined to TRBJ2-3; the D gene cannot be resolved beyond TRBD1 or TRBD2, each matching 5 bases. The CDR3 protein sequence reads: CASSRDGTQYF. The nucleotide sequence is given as TGTGCCAGCAGTCGGGACGGTACGCAGTATTTT.